The source of this TCR beta chain is a study of T cell repertoires in cytomegalovirus infection. Study-level findings and limits: Identification of carriers of CMV plus the relevant HLA was performed using cumulative public TCR beta family frequency.

Via MiXCR, TCRdb re-called the reads, giving one row per CDR3 protein. The table lists 110,000 to 150,000 distinct CDR3 sequences, roughly 32% of them singletons, with roughly 50% in the top ten. This clonotype was detected only a few times. The antigen remains undetermined. The ends were cut back, 0 bases at V and 0 bases at J, with 14 bases in the middle. The CDR3 runs 17 residues. Germline V gene data show CDR1 as MNHNY and CDR2 as SVGAGI (reference sequence). The clonotype originates from a human donor in good health (CMV status not recorded). Some clones in this sample may be carry-over from other donors' samples. This chain uses TRBV6-6 with TRBJ1-2; D is perhaps TRBD1 (5 bases). The source was CD8+ T cells from cultured PBMCs, collected from culture after CMV antigen stimulation. The CDR3: CASSYSRWRQPNYGYTF. In DNA, the CDR3 is TGTGCCAGCAGTTACTCGAGATGGAGACAGCCTAACTATGGCTACACCTTC.